The next 25 T cell receptor beta chains were all read from a single sample in a study of T cells in Graves' hyperthyroidism and ophthalmopathy. The TCR beta CDR3 regions underwent amplification using RNA transcripts as the source. The primer set for the first-round RT-PCR of the TCR CDR3 was HTBI. TCRdb reanalysed the multiplex PCR reads using MiXCR and keeps one entry per CDR3 protein. This sample has 660,000 or so distinct CDR3 sequences, with 45% found just once. The sample was peripheral blood or thyroid tissue (not recorded which). Receptors were obtained from an adult man with Graves' disease, either hyperthyroidism or ophthalmopathy (not recorded which).

This sequence joins TRBV7-9 and TRBJ1-1; no clear D. Germline values: CDR1 SEHNR, CDR2 FQNEAQ (reference sequence). CDR3 size: 13 residues. Trimming removed 5 bases from V and 4 bases from J, with 11 bases in between. CDR3 residues: CASSQFTSTEAFF. The DNA of the CDR3 is TGTGCCAGCAGCCAGTTTACTTCCACTGAAGCTTTCTTT. The variable domain in full, with the rest retrieved from reference TRBV7-9 and TRBJ1-1, is DTGVSQNPRHKITKRGQNVTFRCDPISEHNRLYWYRQTLGQGPEFLTYFQNEAQLEKSRLLSDRFSAERPKGSFSTLEIQRTEQGDSAMYLCASSQFTSTEAFFGQGTRLTVV.

This clonotype appeared many times. This rearrangement joins TRBV2 to TRBJ1-4; D is unresolved. With 6 bases removed from V and 6 bases from J, the gap between germline ends came to 5 bases. CDR3 length equals 11 residues. Per the germline V gene, CDR1 is SNHLY and CDR2 is FYNNEI. CDR3 amino acids: CASRLDEKLFF. DNA of the CDR3: TGTGCCAGCAGGTTGGATGAAAAACTGTTTTTT.

This clonotype was counted at least ten times. The rearrangement links TRBV7-9 to TRBJ2-6; D tentatively reads TRBD1 or TRBD2 (5 bases each). Trimming left V 5 bases short and J 3 bases short, with 17 bases between. CDR1 is SEHNR and CDR2 is FQNEAQ in the germline V gene (reference sequence). The length of the CDR3 is 17 residues. CDR3 sequence: CASSAPRGFGGANVLTF. CDR3 sequence (DNA): TGTGCCAGCAGCGCTCCTCGGGGCTTTGGTGGGGCCAACGTCCTGACTTTC.

The chain recombines TRBV29-1 with TRBJ1-1; D remains unclear. Germline loops: CDR1 SQVTM, CDR2 ANQGSEA. The CDR3 loop spans 16 amino acids. V lost 2 bases, J lost 0 bases, and 16 bases lay in between. Here the CDR3 reads CSVEKRAGNLNTEAFF. DNA of the CDR3: TGCAGCGTTGAAAAGCGTGCGGGGAACCTGAACACTGAAGCTTTCTTT.

This rearrangement joins TRBV29-1 to TRBJ2-5; 8 bases are a match to TRBD1. The CDR3 runs 14 residues. V was clipped by 8 bases and J by 4 bases; unmatched bases: 12. Germline values: CDR1 SQVTM, CDR2 ANQGSEA. Here the CDR3 DNA reads TGCAGCTTGGTTTGGCAGGGGGCAAGAGAGACCCAGTACTTC. Translation: CSLVWQGARETQYF.

The chain employs TRBV24-1 and TRBJ1-6; D remains ambiguous. This CDR3 region has 14 residues. Germline lookup yields CDR1 KGHDR and CDR2 SFDVKD. The V gene lost 4 bases and the J gene lost 8 bases, with 11 bases spanning the gap. In DNA form, the CDR3 reads TGTGCCACCAGTGACGGTCTGCGGGATTCACCCCTCCACTTT. Translating it yields CATSDGLRDSPLHF.

The genes are TRBV7-2 and TRBJ2-5, with 11 bases aligning to TRBD2. The length of the CDR3 is 15 residues. V was pared by 1 base and J by 5 bases, with 3 bases of the junction left unmatched. Germline V CDR1 and CDR2: SGHTA, FQGNSA. CDR3 nucleotides: TGTGCCAGCAGCTTAGACCTAGCGGGGGGCGAGACCCAGTACTTC. Amino acid sequence: CASSLDLAGGETQYF. Full variable domain (missing parts from reference TRBV7-2 and TRBJ2-5): GAGVSQSPSNKVTEKGKDVELRCDPISGHTALYWYRQSLGQGLEFLIYFQGNSAPDKSGLPSDRFSAERTGGSVSTLTIQRTQQEDSAVYLCASSLDLAGGETQYFGPGTRLLVL.

As regards this clonotype: A clone one base away is much larger, so this may be a read error. The rearrangement joins TRBV24-1 to TRBJ1-1; TRBD1 agrees at 7 bases. Losses at the gene ends were 3 bases for V and 12 bases for J; bases not matched to a gene: 12. This CDR3 region has 14 residues. Germline values: CDR1 KGHDR, CDR2 SFDVKD. The CDR3 region has the DNA TGTGCCACCAGTGATAGACAGGGCTATTGCGGGTCTTTCTTT. Its protein product is CATSDRQGYCGSFF.

About this clonotype: One end of the junction is discordant with germline, which a read error may explain. The chain combines TRBV5-1 with TRBJ1-5, with D hard to call. The CDR3 covers 14 residues. Per germline, CDR1 SGHRS and CDR2 YFSETQ. CDR3 amino acids: CASSLARQNQPQHF. In DNA, the CDR3 is TGTGCCAGCAGCTTAGCCCGACAAAATCAGCCCCAGCATTTT. Variable domain in full (rest from reference TRBV5-1 and TRBJ1-5): KAGVTQTPRYLIKTRGQQVTLSCSPISGHRSVSWYQQTPGQGLQFLFEYFSETQRNKGNFPGRFSGRQFSNSRSEMNVSTLELGDSALYLCASSLARQNQPQHFGDGTRLSIL.

The chain recombines TRBV15 with TRBJ1-1, with D possibly TRBD1 on 5 matching bases. Trimming removed 3 bases at V and 1 base at J, with 9 bases between. The CDR3 totals 14 residues. CDR1 is LNHNV, CDR2 YYDKDF, per germline (reference sequence). CDR3 residues: CATSRPGTNTEAFF. CDR3 DNA: TGTGCCACCAGCAGGCCGGGGACGAACACTGAAGCTTTCTTT. The entire variable domain, with the rest obtained from reference TRBV15 and TRBJ1-1, is as follows: DAMVIQNPRYQVTQFGKPVTLSCSQTLNHNVMYWYQQKSSQAPKLLFHYYDKDFNNEADTPDNFQSRRPNTSFCFLDIRSPGLGDTAMYLCATSRPGTNTEAFFGQGTRLTVV.

This clonotype was picked up a small number of times. The chain uses TRBV19 and TRBJ1-1, with unresolved D. The CDR3 has 13 residues. CDR1 LNHDA and CDR2 SQIVND come from the germline V gene (reference sequence). The V gene lost 9 bases and the J gene lost 0 bases, with 11 bases spanning the gap. CDR3 sequence reads: CASKRGMNTEAFF. CDR3 DNA sequence: TGTGCCAGCAAGCGAGGGATGAACACTGAAGCTTTCTTT. The whole variable domain, filled in from reference TRBV19 and TRBJ1-1, reads DGGITQSPKYLFRKEGQNVTLSCEQNLNHDAMYWYRQDPGQGLRLIYYSQIVNDFQKGDIAEGYSVSREKKESFPLTVTSAQKNPTAFYLCASKRGMNTEAFFGQGTRLTVV.

A remark on this clonotype: The conserved phenylalanine or tryptophan is not found at the CDR3 terminus, so this likely reflects a read error. The V and J genes are TRBV5-6 and TRBJ1-4, with a weak D call TRBD1 (6 bases). This CDR3 region has 15 residues. Trimming pared 0 bases from V and 8 bases from J, leaving 14 bases between. Germline V gene lookup returns CDR1 SGHDT and CDR2 YYEEEE. The CDR3 here is CASSLAGRGGEKLFS. The CDR3 nucleotides are TGTGCCAGCAGCTTGGCGGGCAGGGGAGGGGAAAAACTGTTTTCT.

The V and J genes are TRBV2 and TRBJ1-6, with TRBD1 matching 10 bases. The V gene end was trimmed by 5 bases and the J gene end by 7 bases; junction bases not matched to a gene: 8. Germline CDR1 reads SNHLY; CDR2 reads FYNNEI. This CDR3 is 16 amino acids long. The CDR3 region has the DNA TGTGCCAGCAGTAGGAGGTCGGGACAGGGGAATTCACCCCTCCACTTT. It codes for CASSRRSGQGNSPLHF. Variable domain in full (rest from reference TRBV2 and TRBJ1-6): EPEVTQTPSHQVTQMGQEVILRCVPISNHLYFYWYRQILGQKVEFLVSFYNNEISEKSEIFDDQFSVERPDGSNFTLKIRSTKLEDSAMYFCASSRRSGQGNSPLHFGNGTRLTVT.

The table lists this clonotype with a few counts. The chain is built from TRBV12-3 or TRBV12-4 and TRBJ1-1; D gene ambiguous. V was pared by 3 bases and J by 4 bases, with 6 bases between. This CDR3 spans 12 amino acids. CDR3 in amino acids: CASSFLVTEAFF. In DNA form, the CDR3 reads TGTGCCAGCAGTTTCCTGGTCACTGAAGCTTTCTTT.

This clonotype was picked up a small number of times. The CDR3 DNA reads as TGTGCCAGCAGCCGCGACAGGTGGGACACTGAAGCTTTCTTT. It translates to CASSRDRWDTEAFF. The genes are TRBV2 and TRBJ1-1; the D gene is possibly TRBD1 (6 bases). V was clipped by 6 bases and J by 3 bases, with 14 bases between them. The germline V gene has CDR1 SNHLY and CDR2 FYNNEI. This CDR3 contains 14 residues.

In its sample, this clonotype was seen a few times. The rearrangement uses TRBV7-9 and TRBJ2-2, with TRBD2 identical over 12 bases. Unmatched junction bases numbered 8, after V lost 5 bases and J lost 10 bases. The germline gives CDR1 SEHNR, CDR2 FQNEAQ (reference sequence). This CDR3 is 15 amino acids long. CDR3 region: CASSTRLAGETELFF. The CDR3 DNA sequence: TGTGCCAGCAGCACCCGACTAGCGGGAGAGACGGAGCTGTTTTTT. Looking up the rest from reference TRBV7-9 and TRBJ2-2 gives the full variable domain: DTGVSQNPRHKITKRGQNVTFRCDPISEHNRLYWYRQTLGQGPEFLTYFQNEAQLEKSRLLSDRFSAERPKGSFSTLEIQRTEQGDSAMYLCASSTRLAGETELFFGEGSRLTVL.

This clonotype appeared many times. The chain couples TRBV10-2 to TRBJ1-4; D call uncertain. Trimming took off 4 bases at V and 8 bases at J, with 8 bases between the two ends. Germline CDR1 WSHSY, CDR2 SAAADI. The CDR3 consists of 12 residues. CDR3 DNA sequence: TGCGCCAGCAGTGCACCTCCGGAAAAACTGTTTTTT. Protein sequence: CASSAPPEKLFF.

This clonotype was seen more than once but under ten times. V gene TRBV7-3 combines with J gene TRBJ2-5, with TRBD2 matching 11 bases. The germline V gene encodes CDR1 SGHTA and CDR2 FQGTGA. The CDR3 loop spans 15 amino acids. The J segment lost 2 bases and the V segment lost 3 bases, leaving 2 bases of the junction unmatched. The CDR3 DNA follows: TGTGCCAGCAGCTTGACTAGCGGGATGCAAGAGACCCAGTACTTC. Translated: CASSLTSGMQETQYF.

This clonotype has a count of ten or more. The chain joins TRBV29-1 to TRBJ2-7, with a tentative D call TRBD2 (6 bases). The CDR3 runs 12 residues. V lost 1 base, J lost 5 bases, and 9 bases lay in between. The V gene's germline CDR1 is SQVTM and CDR2 ANQGSEA. CDR3 in amino acids: CSVEGSGDEQYF. The DNA for the CDR3 is TGCAGCGTTGAAGGTTCGGGGGACGAGCAGTACTTC.

The sample holds a few counts of this clonotype. The J gene is TRBJ1-4, the V gene TRBV7-9; weak D call: TRBD1 (5 bases). Trimming took 5 bases from V and 5 from J, leaving 18 bases between them. CDR3 length: 16 amino acids. Per the germline V gene, CDR1 is SEHNR and CDR2 is FQNEAQ (reference sequence). CDR3 sequence (DNA): TGTGCCAGCAGCCCCCCGGCGGGCAGGGTAAATGAAAAACTGTTTTTT. Residues: CASSPPAGRVNEKLFF.

The chain joins TRBV9 to TRBJ1-4; TRBD1 might be the D (5 bases). V lost 7 bases and J 8 bases, leaving 18 bases between the germline ends. The CDR3 is made up of 14 amino acids. Germline V gene lookup returns CDR1 SGDLS and CDR2 YYNGEE. The CDR3 nucleotides read TGTGCCAGCGCGCCCGGGGCGGGGAGCGAAAAACTGTTTTTT. This gives the protein CASAPGAGSEKLFF.

The genes are TRBV7-9 and TRBJ1-6; D is possibly TRBD1 (5 bases). The CDR3 covers 17 residues. V was pared by 5 bases and J by 5 bases, with 19 bases between. Germline loops: CDR1 SEHNR, CDR2 FQNEAQ (reference sequence). The CDR3 sequence is CASSSESRAADNSPLHF. The CDR3 bases are TGTGCCAGCAGCAGTGAATCCAGGGCTGCTGATAATTCACCCCTCCACTTT.

Concerning this clonotype: A much larger clone differs from this one at a single base, so this may be a read error. This chain uses TRBV20-1 with TRBJ2-5; D remains ambiguous. V was trimmed by 3 bases and J by 2 bases, leaving 7 bases between them. This CDR3 has 12 residues. Germline values: CDR1 DFQATT, CDR2 SNEGSKA (reference sequence). CDR3 sequence: CSASLGQETQYF. Here the CDR3 DNA reads TGCAGTGCTAGTCTGGGGCAAGAGACCCAGTACTTC.

This clonotype was seen more than once but under ten times. The rearrangement links TRBV7-8 to TRBJ2-7, with 11 positions matching TRBD2. Trimming at V came to 5 bases and at J to 4 bases, leaving 10 bases not matched to a gene. This CDR3 spans 16 amino acids. Germline lookup yields CDR1 SGHVS and CDR2 FQNEAQ. CDR3 protein: CASSLSGRAAVYEQYF. CDR3 sequence (DNA): TGTGCCAGCAGCCTTAGCGGGAGGGCCGCGGTATACGAGCAGTACTTC.

This clonotype was counted only a few times. The chain carries TRBV2 and TRBJ2-7, with D possibly TRBD1 on 6 matching bases. V lost 5 bases and J 4 bases, leaving 15 bases between the germline ends. Germline CDR1 and CDR2: SNHLY and FYNNEI. The CDR3 has 14 amino acids. In nucleotides, the CDR3 is TGTGCCAGCAGTCCTCGACAGGCCCTATACGAGCAGTACTTC. Translated: CASSPRQALYEQYF.